This section outlines one T cell receptor (beta chain) sequence together with its context. Sequencing was performed with immunoSEQ multiplex PCR; in TCRdb, only in-frame clones are kept and a portion is missing. Among about 160,000 clones, 89% were seen once, and the ten largest hold under 13%. V lost 5 bases and J lost 8; bases outside the gene matches: 3. Germline V CDR1 and CDR2: MRHNA, SNTAGT. The CDR3 has 13 amino acids. These data are taken from a study of cytomegalovirus exposure and HLA in healthy donors. Sample: PBMCs. The V call is TRBV6-4, the J call TRBJ2-1, with 10 bases matching TRBD1. This clonotype originated in a woman aged 18-29 years in good health and CMV-seropositive. The chain's CDR3 is CASSRQGADEQFF. The CDR3 DNA reads as TGTGCCAGCAGTCGACAGGGGGCGGATGAGCAGTTCTTC.